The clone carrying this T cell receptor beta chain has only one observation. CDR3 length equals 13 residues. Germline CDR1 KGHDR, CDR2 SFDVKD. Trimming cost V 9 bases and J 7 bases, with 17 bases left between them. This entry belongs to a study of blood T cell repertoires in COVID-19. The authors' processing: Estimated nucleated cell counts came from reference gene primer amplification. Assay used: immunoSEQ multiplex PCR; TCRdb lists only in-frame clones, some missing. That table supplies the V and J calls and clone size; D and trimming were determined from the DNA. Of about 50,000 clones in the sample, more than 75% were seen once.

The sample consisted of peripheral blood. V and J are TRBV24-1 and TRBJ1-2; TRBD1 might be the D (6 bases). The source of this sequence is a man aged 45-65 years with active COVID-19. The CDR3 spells CATQPPQGSGYTF. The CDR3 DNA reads TGTGCCACCCAACCACCACAGGGATCTGGCTACACCTTC.